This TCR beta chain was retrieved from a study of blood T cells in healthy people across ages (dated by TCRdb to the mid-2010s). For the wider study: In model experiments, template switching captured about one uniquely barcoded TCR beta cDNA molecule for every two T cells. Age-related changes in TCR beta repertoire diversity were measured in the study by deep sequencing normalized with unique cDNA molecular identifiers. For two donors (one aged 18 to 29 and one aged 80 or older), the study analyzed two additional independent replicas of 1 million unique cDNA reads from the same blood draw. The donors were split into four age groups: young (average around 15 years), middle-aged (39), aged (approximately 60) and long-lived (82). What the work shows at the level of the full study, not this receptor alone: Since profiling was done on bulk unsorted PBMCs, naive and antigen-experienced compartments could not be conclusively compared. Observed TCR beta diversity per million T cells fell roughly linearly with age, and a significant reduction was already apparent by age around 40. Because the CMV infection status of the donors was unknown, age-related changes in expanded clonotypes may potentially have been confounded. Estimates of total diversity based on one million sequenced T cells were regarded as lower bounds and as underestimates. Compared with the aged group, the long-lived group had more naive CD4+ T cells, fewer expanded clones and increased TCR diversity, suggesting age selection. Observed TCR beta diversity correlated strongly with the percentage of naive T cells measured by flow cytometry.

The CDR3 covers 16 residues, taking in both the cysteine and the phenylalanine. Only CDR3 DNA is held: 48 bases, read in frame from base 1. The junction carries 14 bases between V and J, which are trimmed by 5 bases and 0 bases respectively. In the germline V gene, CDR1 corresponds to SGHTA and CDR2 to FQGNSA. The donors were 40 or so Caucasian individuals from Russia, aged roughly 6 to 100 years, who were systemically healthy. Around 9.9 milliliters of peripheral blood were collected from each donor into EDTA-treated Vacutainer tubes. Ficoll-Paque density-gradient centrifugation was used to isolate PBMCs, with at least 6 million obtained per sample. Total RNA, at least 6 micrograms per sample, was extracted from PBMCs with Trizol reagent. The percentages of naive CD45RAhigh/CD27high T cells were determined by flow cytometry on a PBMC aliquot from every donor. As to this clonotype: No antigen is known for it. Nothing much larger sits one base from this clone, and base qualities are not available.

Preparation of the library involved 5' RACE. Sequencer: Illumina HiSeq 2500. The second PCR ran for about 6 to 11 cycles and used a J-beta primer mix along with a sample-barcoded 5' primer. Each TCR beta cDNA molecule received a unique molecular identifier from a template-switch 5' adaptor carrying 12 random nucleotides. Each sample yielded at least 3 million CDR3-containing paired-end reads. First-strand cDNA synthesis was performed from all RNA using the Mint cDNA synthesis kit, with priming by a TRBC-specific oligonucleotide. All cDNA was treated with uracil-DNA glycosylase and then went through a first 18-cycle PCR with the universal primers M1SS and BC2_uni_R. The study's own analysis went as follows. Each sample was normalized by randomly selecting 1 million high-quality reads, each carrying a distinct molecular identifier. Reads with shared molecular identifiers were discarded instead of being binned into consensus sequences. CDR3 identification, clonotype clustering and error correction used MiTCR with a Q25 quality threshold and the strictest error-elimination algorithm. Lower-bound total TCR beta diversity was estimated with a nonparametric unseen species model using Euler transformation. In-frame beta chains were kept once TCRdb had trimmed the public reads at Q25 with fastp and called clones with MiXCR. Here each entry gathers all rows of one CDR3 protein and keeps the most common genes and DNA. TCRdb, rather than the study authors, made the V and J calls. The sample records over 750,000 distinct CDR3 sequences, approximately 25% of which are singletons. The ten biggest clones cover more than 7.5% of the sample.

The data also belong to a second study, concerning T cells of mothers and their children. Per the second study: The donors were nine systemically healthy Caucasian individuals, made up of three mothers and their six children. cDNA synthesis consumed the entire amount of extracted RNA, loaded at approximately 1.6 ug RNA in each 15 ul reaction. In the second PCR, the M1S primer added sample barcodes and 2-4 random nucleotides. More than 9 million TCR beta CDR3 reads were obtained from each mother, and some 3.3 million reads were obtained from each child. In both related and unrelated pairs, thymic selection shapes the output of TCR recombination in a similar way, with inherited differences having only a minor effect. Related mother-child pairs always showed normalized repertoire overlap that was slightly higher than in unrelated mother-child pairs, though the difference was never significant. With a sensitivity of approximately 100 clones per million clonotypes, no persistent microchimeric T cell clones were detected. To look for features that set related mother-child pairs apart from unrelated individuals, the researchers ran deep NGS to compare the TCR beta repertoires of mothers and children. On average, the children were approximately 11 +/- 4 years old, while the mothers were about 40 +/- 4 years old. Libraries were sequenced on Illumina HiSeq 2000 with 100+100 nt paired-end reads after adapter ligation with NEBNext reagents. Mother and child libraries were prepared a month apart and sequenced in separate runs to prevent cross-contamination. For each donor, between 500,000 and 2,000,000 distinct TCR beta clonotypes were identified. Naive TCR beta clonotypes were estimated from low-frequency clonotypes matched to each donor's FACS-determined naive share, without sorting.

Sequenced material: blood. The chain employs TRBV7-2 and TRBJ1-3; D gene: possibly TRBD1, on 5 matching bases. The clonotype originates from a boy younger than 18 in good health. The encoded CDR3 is CASSLRGSSSGNTIYF. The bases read TGTGCCAGCAGCCTGCGGGGCAGTAGCTCTGGAAACACCATATATTTT.